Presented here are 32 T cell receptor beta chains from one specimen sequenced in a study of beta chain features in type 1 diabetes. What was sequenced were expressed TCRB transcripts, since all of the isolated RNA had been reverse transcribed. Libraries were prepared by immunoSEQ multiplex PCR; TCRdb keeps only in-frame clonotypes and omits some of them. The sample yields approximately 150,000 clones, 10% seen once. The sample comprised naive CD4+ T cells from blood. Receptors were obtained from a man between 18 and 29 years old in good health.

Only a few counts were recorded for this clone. The CDR3 bases are TGTGCCAGCAGTAAGGAGGGTGAGCAGTTCTTC. This encodes CASSKEGEQFF. The chain has TRBV7-9 and TRBJ2-1, with D possibly matching TRBD2 (6 bases). V was cut by 6 bases and J by 9 bases, with 9 bases left in between. The CDR3 has 11 residues. Germline loops: CDR1 SEHNR, CDR2 FQNEAQ (reference sequence).

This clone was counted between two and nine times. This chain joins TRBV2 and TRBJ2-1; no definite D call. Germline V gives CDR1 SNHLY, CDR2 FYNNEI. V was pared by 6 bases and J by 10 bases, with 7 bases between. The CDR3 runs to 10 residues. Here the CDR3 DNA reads TGTGCCAGCAGCCTCCGGGAGCAGTTCTTC. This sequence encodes CASSLREQFF.

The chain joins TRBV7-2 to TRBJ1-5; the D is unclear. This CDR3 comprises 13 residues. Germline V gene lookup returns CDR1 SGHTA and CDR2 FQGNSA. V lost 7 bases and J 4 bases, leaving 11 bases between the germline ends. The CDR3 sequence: CASNIRINQPQHF. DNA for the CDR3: TGTGCCAGCAACATCAGGATAAATCAGCCCCAGCATTTT.

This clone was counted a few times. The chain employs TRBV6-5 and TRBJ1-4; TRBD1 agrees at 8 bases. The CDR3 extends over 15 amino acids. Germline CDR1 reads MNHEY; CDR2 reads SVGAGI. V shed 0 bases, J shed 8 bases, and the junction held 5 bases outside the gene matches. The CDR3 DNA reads TGTGCCAGCAGTTACTCGAACAGGGGGATGGAAAAACTGTTTTTT. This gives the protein CASSYSNRGMEKLFF.

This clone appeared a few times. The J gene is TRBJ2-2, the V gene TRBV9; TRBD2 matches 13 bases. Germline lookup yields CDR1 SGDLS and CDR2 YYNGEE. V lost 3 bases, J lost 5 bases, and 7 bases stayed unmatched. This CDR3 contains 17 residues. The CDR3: CASSAPRLAGGTGELFF. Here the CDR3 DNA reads TGTGCCAGCAGCGCCCCCAGACTAGCGGGGGGAACCGGGGAGCTGTTTTTT.

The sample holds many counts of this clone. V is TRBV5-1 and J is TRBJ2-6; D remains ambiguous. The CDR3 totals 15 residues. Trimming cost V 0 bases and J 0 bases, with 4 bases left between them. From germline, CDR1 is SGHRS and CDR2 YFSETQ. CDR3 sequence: CASSLESSGANVLTF. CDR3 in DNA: TGCGCCAGCAGCTTGGAGAGCTCTGGGGCCAACGTCCTGACTTTC.

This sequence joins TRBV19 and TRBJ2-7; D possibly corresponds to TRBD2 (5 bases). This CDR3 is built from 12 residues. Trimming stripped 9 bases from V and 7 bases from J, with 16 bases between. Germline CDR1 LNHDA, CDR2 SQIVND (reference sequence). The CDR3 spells CASRDSLREQYF. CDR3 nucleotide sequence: TGTGCCAGCCGGGATTCCTTGAGGGAGCAGTACTTC.

The CDR3 here is CASSPRPSTDTQYF. CDR3 DNA: TGTGCCAGCTCCCCTAGACCTAGCACAGATACGCAGTATTTT. The J gene is TRBJ2-3, the V gene TRBV7-6; D unresolved. The CDR3 consists of 14 residues. Trimming pared 8 bases from V and 0 bases from J, leaving 12 bases between. Germline CDR1 and CDR2: SGHVS and FNYEAQ.

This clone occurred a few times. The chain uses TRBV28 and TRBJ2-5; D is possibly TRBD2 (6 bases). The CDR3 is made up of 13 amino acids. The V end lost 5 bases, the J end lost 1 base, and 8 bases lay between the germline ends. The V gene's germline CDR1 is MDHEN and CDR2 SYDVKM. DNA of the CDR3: TGTGCCAGCAGTGTGGGGGGCCAAGAGACCCAGTACTTC. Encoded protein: CASSVGGQETQYF. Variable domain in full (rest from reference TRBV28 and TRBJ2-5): DVKVTQSSRYLVKRTGEKVFLECVQDMDHENMFWYRQDPGLGLRLIYFSYDVKMKEKGDIPEGYSVSREKKERFSLILESASTNQTSMYLCASSVGGQETQYFGPGTRLLVL.

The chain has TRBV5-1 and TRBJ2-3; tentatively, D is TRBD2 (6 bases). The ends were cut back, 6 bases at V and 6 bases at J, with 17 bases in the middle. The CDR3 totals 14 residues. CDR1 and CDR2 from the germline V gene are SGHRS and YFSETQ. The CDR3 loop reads CASNPIAGGDTQYF. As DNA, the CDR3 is TGCGCCAGCAATCCGATCGCAGGAGGGGATACGCAGTATTTT. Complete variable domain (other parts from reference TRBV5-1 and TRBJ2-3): KAGVTQTPRYLIKTRGQQVTLSCSPISGHRSVSWYQQTPGQGLQFLFEYFSETQRNKGNFPGRFSGRQFSNSRSEMNVSTLELGDSALYLCASNPIAGGDTQYFGPGTRLTVL.

Here the CDR3 reads CASSEDRGIFTDTQYF. In DNA form, the CDR3 reads TGTGCCAGCAGTGAGGACAGGGGCATATTCACAGATACGCAGTATTTT. The J gene is TRBJ2-3, the V gene TRBV6-1, with 9 bases lining up with TRBD1. V shed 3 bases and J 2 bases; nucleotides not matched to a gene: 6. CDR1 and CDR2 from the germline V gene are MNHNS and SASEGT. The CDR3 contains 16 residues.

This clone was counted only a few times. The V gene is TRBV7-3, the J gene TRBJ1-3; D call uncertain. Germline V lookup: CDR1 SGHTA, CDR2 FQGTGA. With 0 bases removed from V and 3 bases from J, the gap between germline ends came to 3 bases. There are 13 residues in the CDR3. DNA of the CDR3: TGTGCCAGCAGCTTAACGTATGGAAACACCATATATTTT. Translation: CASSLTYGNTIYF.

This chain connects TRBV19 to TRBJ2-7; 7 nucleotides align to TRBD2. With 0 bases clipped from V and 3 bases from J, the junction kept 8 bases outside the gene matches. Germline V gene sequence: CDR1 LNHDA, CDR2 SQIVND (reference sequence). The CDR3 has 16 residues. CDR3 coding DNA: TGTGCCAGTAGTATAGATCAGTCTAGCGGACTCTACGAGCAGTACTTC. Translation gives CASSIDQSSGLYEQYF.

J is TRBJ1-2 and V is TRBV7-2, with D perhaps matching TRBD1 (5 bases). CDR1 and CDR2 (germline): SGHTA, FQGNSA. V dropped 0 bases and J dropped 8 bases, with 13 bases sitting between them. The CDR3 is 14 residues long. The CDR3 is CASSLAPAAGGYTF. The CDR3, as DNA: TGTGCCAGCAGCTTAGCTCCGGCCGCAGGGGGCTACACCTTC.

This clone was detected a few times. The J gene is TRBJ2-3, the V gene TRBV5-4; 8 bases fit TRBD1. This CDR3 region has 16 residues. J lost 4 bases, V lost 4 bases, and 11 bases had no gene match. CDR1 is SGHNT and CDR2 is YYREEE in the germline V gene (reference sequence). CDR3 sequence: CASSPQIPRGPDTQYF. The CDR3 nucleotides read TGTGCCAGCAGCCCCCAGATTCCCAGGGGGCCAGATACGCAGTATTTT. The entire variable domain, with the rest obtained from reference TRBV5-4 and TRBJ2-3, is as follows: ETGVTQSPTHLIKTRGQQVTLRCSSQSGHNTVSWYQQALGQGPQFIFQYYREEENGRGNFPPRFSGLQFPNYSSELNVNALELDDSALYLCASSPQIPRGPDTQYFGPGTRLTVL.

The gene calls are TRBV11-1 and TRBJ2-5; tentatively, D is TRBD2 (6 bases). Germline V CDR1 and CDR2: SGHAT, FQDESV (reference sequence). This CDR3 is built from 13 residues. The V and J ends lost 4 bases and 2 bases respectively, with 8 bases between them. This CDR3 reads CASSWGTQETQYF. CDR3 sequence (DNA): TGTGCCAGCAGCTGGGGGACTCAAGAGACCCAGTACTTC.

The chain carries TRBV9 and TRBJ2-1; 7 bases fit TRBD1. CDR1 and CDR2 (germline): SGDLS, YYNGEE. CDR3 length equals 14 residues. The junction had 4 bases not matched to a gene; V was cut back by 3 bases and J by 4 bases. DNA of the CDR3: TGTGCCAGCAGCGGATTACAGGGGTACAATGAGCAGTTCTTC. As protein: CASSGLQGYNEQFF. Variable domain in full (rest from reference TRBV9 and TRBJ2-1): DSGVTQTPKHLITATGQRVTLRCSPRSGDLSVYWYQQSLDQGLQFLIQYYNGEERAKGNILERFSAQQFPDLHSELNLSSLELGDSALYFCASSGLQGYNEQFFGPGTRLTVL.

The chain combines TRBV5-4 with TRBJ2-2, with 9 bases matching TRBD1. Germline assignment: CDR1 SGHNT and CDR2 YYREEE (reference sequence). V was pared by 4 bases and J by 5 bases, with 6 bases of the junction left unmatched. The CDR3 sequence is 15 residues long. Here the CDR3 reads CASSKQGAVTGELFF. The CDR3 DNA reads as TGTGCCAGCAGCAAACAGGGGGCCGTAACCGGGGAGCTGTTTTTT. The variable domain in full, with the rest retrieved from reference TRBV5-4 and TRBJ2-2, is ETGVTQSPTHLIKTRGQQVTLRCSSQSGHNTVSWYQQALGQGPQFIFQYYREEENGRGNFPPRFSGLQFPNYSSELNVNALELDDSALYLCASSKQGAVTGELFFGEGSRLTVL.

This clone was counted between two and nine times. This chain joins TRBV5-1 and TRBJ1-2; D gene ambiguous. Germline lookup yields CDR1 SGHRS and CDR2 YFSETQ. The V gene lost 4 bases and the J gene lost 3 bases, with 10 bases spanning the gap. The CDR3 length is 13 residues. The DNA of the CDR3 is TGCGCCAGCAGCCGGGAGCCTTACTATGGCTACACCTTC. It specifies CASSREPYYGYTF.

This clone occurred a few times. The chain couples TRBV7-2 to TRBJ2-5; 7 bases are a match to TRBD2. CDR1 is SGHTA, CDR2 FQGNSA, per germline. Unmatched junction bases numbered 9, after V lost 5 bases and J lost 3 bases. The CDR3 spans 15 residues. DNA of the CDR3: TGTGCCAGCAGCCGCGTCGTGGGGGGGGAAGAGACCCAGTACTTC. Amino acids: CASSRVVGGEETQYF.

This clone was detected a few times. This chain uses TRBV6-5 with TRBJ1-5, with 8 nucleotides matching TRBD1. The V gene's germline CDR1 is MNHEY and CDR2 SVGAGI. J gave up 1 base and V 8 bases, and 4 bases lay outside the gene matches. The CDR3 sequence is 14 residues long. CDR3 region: CASGQGTSNQPQHF. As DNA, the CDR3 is TGTGCCAGCGGACAGGGTACCAGCAATCAGCCCCAGCATTTT.

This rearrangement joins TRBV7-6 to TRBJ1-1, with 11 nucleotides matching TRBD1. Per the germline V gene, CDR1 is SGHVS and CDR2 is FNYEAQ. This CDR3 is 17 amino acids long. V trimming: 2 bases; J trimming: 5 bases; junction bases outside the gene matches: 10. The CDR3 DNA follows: TGTGCCAGCAGCTTAACTCCCTGGGACAGGGGGGGGACTGAAGCTTTCTTT. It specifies CASSLTPWDRGGTEAFF. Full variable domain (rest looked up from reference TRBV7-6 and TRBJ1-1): GAGVSQSPRYKVTKRGQDVALRCDPISGHVSLYWYRQALGQGPEFLTYFNYEAQQDKSGLPNDRFSAERPEGSISTLTIQRTEQRDSAMYRCASSLTPWDRGGTEAFFGQGTRLTVV.

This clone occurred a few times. CDR3 bases: TGTGCCAGCAGCCCTACAGAGAACTATGGCTACACCTTC. It encodes CASSPTENYGYTF. The chain combines TRBV5-6 with TRBJ1-2; D is unclear. The germline V and J ends were trimmed by 4 bases and 2 bases, with 9 bases remaining between them. CDR3 length equals 13 residues. Per the germline V gene, CDR1 is SGHDT and CDR2 is YYEEEE.

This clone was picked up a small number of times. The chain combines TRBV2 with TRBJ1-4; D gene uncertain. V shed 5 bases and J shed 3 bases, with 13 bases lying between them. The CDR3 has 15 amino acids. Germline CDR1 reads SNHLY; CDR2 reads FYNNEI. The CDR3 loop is CASSRTAVSNEKLFF. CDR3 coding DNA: TGTGCCAGCAGTCGAACAGCCGTCTCTAATGAAAAACTGTTTTTT.

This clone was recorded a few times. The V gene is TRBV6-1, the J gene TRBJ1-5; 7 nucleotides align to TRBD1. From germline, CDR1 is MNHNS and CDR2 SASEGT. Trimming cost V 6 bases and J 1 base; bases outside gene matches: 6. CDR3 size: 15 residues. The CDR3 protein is CASRDQGVSNQPQHF. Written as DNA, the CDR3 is TGTGCCAGCAGGGATCAGGGGGTAAGCAATCAGCCCCAGCATTTT.

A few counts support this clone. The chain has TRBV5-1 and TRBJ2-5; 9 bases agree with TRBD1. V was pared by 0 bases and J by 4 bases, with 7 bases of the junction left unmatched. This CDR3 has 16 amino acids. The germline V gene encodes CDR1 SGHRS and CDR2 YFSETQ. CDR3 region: CASSLANTGGRETQYF. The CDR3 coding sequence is TGCGCCAGCAGCTTGGCTAATACAGGGGGCCGAGAGACCCAGTACTTC. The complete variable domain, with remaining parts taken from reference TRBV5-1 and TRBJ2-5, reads KAGVTQTPRYLIKTRGQQVTLSCSPISGHRSVSWYQQTPGQGLQFLFEYFSETQRNKGNFPGRFSGRQFSNSRSEMNVSTLELGDSALYLCASSLANTGGRETQYFGPGTRLLVL.

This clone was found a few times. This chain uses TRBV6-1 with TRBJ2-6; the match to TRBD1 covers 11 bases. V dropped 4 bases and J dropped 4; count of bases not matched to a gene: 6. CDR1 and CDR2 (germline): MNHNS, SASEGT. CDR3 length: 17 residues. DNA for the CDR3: TGTGCCAGCAGTGCCCGGGACAGGGGGTGGGGGGCCAACGTCCTGACTTTC. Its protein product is CASSARDRGWGANVLTF.

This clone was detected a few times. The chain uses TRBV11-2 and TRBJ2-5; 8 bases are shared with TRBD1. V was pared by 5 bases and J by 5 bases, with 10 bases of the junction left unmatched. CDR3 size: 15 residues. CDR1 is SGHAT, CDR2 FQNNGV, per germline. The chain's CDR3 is CASSPQGALVETQYF. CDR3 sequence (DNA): TGTGCCAGCAGCCCCCAGGGGGCGTTGGTGGAGACCCAGTACTTC.

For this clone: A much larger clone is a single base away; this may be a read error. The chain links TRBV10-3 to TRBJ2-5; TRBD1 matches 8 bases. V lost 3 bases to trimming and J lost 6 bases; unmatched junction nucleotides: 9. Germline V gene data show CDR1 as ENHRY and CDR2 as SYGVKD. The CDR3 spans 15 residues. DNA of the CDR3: TGTGCCATCAGTGACGGACAGGGAGAGGTGAAGACCCAGTACTTC. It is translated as CAISDGQGEVKTQYF.

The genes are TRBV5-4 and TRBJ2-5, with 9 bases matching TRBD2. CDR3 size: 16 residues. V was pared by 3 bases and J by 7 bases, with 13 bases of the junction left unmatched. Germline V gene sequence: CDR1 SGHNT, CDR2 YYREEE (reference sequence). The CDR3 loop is CASSSSLGTSSSTQYF. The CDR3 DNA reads TGTGCCAGCAGCTCCTCTTTAGGGACTAGCTCTTCGACCCAGTACTTC.

CDR3 nucleotides: TGTGCCAGCTCACGGGGGACAGGGGGCGGCGAGCAGTACTTC. Residues: CASSRGTGGGEQYF. The gene calls are TRBV18 and TRBJ2-7, with 12 bases that match TRBD1. V shed 4 bases and J 6 bases; nucleotides not matched to a gene: 4. Germline V CDR1 and CDR2: KGHSH, LQKENI. The CDR3 spans 14 residues.

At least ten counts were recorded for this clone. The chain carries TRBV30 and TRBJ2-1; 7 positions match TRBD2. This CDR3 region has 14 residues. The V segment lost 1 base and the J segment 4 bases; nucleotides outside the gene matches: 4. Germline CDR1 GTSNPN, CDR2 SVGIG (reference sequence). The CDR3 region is CAWSAGTTYNEQFF. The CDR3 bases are TGTGCCTGGAGTGCTGGGACTACGTACAATGAGCAGTTCTTC. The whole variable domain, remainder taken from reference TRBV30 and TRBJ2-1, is SQTIHQWPATLVQPVGSPLSLECTVEGTSNPNLYWYRQAAGRGLQLLFYSVGIGQISSEVPQNLSASRPQDRQFILSSKKLLLSDSGFYLCAWSAGTTYNEQFFGPGTRLTVL.